This T cell receptor (beta chain) stems from a study of cytotoxic CD8 clonotypes in ibrutinib-treated CLL. The CDR3 length is 13 residues. CDR1 is MNHEY and CDR2 is SMNVEV in the germline V gene (reference sequence). V was shortened by 9 bases and J by 6 bases, with 18 bases between the two germline ends. Produced via immunoSEQ multiplex PCR; TCRdb's table is partial and in-frame only. The sample has some 300,000 clones; 80% are singletons. The source material was PBMCs, sampled before ibrutinib treatment. The chain joins TRBV27 to TRBJ2-7, with unresolved D. The sequence came from a human donor with chronic lymphocytic leukemia. CDR3 DNA sequence: TGTGCCAGTAAGACGAGAACCGATACCGAGCAGTACTTC. Encoded protein: CASKTRTDTEQYF.